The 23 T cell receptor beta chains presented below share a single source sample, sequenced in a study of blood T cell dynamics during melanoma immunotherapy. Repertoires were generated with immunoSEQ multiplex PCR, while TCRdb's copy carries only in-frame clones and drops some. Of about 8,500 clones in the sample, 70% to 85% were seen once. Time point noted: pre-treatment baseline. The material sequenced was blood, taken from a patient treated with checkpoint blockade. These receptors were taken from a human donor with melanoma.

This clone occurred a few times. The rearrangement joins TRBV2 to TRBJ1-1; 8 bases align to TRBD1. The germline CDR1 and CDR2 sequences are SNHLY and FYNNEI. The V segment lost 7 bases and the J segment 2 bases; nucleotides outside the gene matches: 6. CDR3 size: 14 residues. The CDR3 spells CASNTGGQNTEAFF. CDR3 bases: TGTGCCAGCAATACAGGGGGACAAAACACTGAAGCTTTCTTT.

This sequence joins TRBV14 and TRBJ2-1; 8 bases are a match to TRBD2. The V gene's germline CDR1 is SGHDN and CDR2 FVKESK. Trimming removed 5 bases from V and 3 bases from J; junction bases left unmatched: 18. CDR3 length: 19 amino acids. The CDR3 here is CASSMGDQREYALYNEQFF. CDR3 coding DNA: TGTGCCAGCAGCATGGGGGATCAGCGGGAGTACGCCCTCTACAATGAGCAGTTCTTC.

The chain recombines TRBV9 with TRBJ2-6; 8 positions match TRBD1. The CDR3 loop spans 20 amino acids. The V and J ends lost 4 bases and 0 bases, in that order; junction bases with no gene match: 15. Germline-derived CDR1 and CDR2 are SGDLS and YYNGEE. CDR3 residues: CASSPRDRRTLRSGANVLTF. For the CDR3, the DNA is TGTGCCAGCAGCCCGCGGGACAGGCGAACTCTACGCTCTGGGGCCAACGTCCTGACTTTC.

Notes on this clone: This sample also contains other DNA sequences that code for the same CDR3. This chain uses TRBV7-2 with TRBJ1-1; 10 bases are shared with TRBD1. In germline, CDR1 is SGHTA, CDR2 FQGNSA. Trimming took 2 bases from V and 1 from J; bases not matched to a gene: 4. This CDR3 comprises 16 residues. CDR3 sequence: CASSLRTGGENTEAFF. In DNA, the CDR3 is TGTGCCAGCAGCTTACGGACAGGGGGTGAGAACACTGAAGCTTTCTTT. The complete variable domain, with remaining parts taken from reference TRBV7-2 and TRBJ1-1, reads GAGVSQSPSNKVTEKGKDVELRCDPISGHTALYWYRQSLGQGLEFLIYFQGNSAPDKSGLPSDRFSAERTGGSVSTLTIQRTQQEDSAVYLCASSLRTGGENTEAFFGQGTRLTVV.

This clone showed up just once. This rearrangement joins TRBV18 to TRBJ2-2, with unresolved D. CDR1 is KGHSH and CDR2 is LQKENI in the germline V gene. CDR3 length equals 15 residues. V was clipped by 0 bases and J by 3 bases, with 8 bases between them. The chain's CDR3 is CASSPPRLDTGELFF. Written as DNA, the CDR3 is TGTGCCAGCTCACCACCGAGACTCGACACCGGGGAGCTGTTTTTT.

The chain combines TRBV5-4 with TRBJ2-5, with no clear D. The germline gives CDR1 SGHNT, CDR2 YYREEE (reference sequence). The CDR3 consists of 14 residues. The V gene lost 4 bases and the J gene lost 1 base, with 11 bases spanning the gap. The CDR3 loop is CASSQDGGQETQYF. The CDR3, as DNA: TGTGCCAGCAGCCAAGACGGCGGCCAAGAGACCCAGTACTTC.

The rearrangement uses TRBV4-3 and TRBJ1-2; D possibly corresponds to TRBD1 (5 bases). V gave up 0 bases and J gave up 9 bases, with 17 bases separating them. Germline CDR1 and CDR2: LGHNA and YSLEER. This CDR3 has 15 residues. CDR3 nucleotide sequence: TGCGCCAGCAGCCAAGACTCATCGGGACCCGCGAGCTACACCTTC. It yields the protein CASSQDSSGPASYTF.

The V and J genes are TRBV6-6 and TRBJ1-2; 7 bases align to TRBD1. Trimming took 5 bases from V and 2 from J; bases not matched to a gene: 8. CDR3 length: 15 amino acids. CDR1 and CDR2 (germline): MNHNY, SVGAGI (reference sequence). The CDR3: CASSAPDRANYGYTF. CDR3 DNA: TGTGCCAGCAGTGCCCCCGACAGGGCCAACTATGGCTACACCTTC.

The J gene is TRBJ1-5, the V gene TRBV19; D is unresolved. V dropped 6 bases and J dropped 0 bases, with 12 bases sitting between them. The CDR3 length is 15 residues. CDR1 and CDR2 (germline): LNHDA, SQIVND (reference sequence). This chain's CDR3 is CASRVIDNSNQPQHF. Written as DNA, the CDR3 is TGTGCCAGTAGAGTTATAGACAATAGCAATCAGCCCCAGCATTTT.

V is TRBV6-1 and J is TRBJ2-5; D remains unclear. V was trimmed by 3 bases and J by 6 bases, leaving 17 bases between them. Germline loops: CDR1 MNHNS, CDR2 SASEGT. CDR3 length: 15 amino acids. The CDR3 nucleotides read TGTGCCAGCAGTGACAAAGTTGACCGGCCCAAGACCCAGTACTTC. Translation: CASSDKVDRPKTQYF.

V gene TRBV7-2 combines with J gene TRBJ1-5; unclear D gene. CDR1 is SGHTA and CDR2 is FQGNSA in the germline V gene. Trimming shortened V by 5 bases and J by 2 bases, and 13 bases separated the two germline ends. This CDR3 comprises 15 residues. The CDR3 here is CASSPQGQGNQPQHF. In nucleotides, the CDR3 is TGTGCCAGCAGCCCGCAAGGGCAGGGCAATCAGCCCCAGCATTTT. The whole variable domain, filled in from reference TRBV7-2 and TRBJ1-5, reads GAGVSQSPSNKVTEKGKDVELRCDPISGHTALYWYRQSLGQGLEFLIYFQGNSAPDKSGLPSDRFSAERTGGSVSTLTIQRTQQEDSAVYLCASSPQGQGNQPQHFGDGTRLSIL.

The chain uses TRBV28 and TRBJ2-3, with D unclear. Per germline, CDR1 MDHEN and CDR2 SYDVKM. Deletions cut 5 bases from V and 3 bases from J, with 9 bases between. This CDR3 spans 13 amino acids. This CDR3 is CASSPPGTDTQYF. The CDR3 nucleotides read TGTGCCAGCAGTCCCCCCGGGACAGATACGCAGTATTTT.

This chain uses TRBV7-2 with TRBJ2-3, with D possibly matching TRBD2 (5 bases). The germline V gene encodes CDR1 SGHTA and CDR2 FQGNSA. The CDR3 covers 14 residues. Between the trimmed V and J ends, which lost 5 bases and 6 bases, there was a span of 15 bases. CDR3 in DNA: TGTGCCAGCAGCCCGCTAGCCACGGGCGATACGCAGTATTTT. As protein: CASSPLATGDTQYF.

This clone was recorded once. CDR3 DNA: TGTGCCAGCAGCATAGACACAGATACGCAGTATTTT. Translating it yields CASSIDTDTQYF. This chain connects TRBV7-9 to TRBJ2-3; D not resolved. Deletions cut 5 bases from V and 2 bases from J, with 5 bases between. The CDR3 is 12 amino acids. Germline loops: CDR1 SEHNR, CDR2 FQNEAQ (reference sequence).

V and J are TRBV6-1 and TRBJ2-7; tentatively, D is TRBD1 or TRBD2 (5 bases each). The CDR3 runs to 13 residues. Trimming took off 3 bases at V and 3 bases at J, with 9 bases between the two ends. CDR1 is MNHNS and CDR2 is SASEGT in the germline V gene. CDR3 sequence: CASSDWDGYEQYF. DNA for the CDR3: TGTGCCAGCAGTGATTGGGACGGCTACGAGCAGTACTTC.

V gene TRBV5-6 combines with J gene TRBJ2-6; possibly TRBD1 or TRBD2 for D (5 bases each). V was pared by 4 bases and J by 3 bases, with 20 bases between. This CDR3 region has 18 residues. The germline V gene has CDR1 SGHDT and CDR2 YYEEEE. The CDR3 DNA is TGTGCCAGCAGCCCGAGGGGCAGCTCGTATGGTGGGGCCAACGTCCTGACTTTC. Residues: CASSPRGSSYGGANVLTF.

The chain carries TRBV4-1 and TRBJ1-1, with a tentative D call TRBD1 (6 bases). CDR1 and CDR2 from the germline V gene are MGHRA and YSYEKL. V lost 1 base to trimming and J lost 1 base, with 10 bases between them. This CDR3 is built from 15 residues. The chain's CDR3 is CASSQGNRENTEAFF. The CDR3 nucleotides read TGCGCCAGCAGCCAAGGAAACAGGGAGAACACTGAAGCTTTCTTT.

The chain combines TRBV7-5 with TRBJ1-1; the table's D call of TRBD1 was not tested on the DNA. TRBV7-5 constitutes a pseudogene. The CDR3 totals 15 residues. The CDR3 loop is CASSPDRLMNTEAFF. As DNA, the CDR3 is TGTGCCAGCAGCCCAGACAGGCTGATGAACACTGAAGCTTTCTTT.

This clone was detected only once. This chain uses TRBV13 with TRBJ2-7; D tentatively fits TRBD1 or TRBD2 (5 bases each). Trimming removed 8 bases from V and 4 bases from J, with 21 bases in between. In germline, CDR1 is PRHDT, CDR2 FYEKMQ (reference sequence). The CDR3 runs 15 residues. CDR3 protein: CASRKAGRARYEQYF. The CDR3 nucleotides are TGTGCCAGCCGGAAGGCGGGCAGGGCGAGGTACGAGCAGTACTTC.

CDR3 in DNA: TGTGCCAGCAGTTTAACGGCGGGAGGGGGAGAGACCCAGTACTTC. This gives the protein CASSLTAGGGETQYF. The chain combines TRBV28 with TRBJ2-5; 9 bases line up with TRBD2. This CDR3 spans 15 amino acids. Germline V lookup: CDR1 MDHEN, CDR2 SYDVKM. The V segment lost 2 bases and the J segment 4 bases; nucleotides outside the gene matches: 5.

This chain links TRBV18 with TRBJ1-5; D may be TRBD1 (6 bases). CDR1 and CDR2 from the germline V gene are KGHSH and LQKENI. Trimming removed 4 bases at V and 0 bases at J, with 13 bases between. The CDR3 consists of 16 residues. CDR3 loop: CASSLGQFHSNQPQHF. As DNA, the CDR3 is TGTGCCAGCTCACTTGGACAGTTCCATAGCAATCAGCCCCAGCATTTT.

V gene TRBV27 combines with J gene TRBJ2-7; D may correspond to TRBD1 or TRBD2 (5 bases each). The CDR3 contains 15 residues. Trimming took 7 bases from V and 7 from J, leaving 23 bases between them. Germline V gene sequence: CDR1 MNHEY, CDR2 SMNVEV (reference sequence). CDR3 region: CASTPRGFPPGEQYF. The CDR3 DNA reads TGTGCCAGCACCCCAAGGGGTTTCCCCCCGGGGGAGCAGTACTTC.

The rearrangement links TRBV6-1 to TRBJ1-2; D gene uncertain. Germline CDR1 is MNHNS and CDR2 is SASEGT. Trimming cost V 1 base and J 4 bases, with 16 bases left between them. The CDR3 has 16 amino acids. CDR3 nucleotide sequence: TGTGCCAGCAGTGAAGATGAGGCCCGAGCCATCTATGGCTACACCTTC. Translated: CASSEDEARAIYGYTF.